These 2 T cell receptor beta chains originate from one sample sequenced in a study of T cell responses to AZD1222 COVID-19 vaccine. This table comes from immunoSEQ multiplex PCR, and its TCRdb copy is limited to in-frame clones, with some not included. The table includes 90,000 to 130,000 clones, roughly four fifths detected once. Sequencing used peripheral blood, obtained on day 0 of AZD1222 vaccination. These receptor sequences come from an adult in good health.

The chain has TRBV7-2 and TRBJ1-6; TRBD1 matches at 7 bases. The length of the CDR3 is 13 residues. Per germline, CDR1 SGHTA and CDR2 FQGNSA. Trimming removed 5 bases from V and 8 bases from J; junction bases left unmatched: 3. The CDR3 spells CASSRDRHSPLHF. CDR3 bases: TGTGCCAGCAGCCGGGACAGACATTCACCCCTCCACTTT.

The chain has TRBV28 and TRBJ1-6; 10 bases agree with TRBD1. The CDR3 runs 16 residues. The V and J ends lost 6 bases and 0 bases, in that order; junction bases with no gene match: 2. CDR1 is MDHEN and CDR2 is SYDVKM in the germline V gene. The CDR3 here is CASRGQGSSYNSPLHF. The CDR3 region has the DNA TGTGCCAGCAGGGGACAGGGGAGCTCCTATAATTCACCCCTCCACTTT.